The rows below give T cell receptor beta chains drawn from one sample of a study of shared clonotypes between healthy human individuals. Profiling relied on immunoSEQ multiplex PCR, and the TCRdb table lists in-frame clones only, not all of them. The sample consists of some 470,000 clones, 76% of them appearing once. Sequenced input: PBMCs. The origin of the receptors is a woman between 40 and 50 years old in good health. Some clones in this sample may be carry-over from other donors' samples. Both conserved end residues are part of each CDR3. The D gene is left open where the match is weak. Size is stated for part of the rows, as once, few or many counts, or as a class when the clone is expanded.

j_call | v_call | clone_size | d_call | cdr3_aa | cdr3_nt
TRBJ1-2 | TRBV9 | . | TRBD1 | CASSVVDGQGAGYTF | TGTGCCAGCAGCGTAGTTGACGGACAGGGGGCGGGCTACACCTTC
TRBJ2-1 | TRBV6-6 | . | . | CASSYVGVEQFF | TGTGCCAGCAGTTATGTCGGAGTTGAGCAGTTCTTC
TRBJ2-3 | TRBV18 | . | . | CASSPTRDGDTQYF | TGTGCCAGCTCACCTACTAGGGATGGAGATACGCAGTATTTT
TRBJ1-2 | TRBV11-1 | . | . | CASSLGTTASYGYTF | TGTGCCAGCAGCTTAGGGACGACAGCTAGCTATGGCTACACCTTC
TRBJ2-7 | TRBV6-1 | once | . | CASRPPGSHEQYF | TGTGCCAGCAGGCCCCCGGGTTCCCACGAGCAGTACTTC
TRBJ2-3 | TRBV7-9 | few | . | CASSLGAGAPDTQYF | TGTGCCAGCAGCTTAGGGGCAGGGGCGCCAGATACGCAGTATTTT
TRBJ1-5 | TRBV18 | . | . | CASSPRGGDQPQHF | TGTGCCAGCTCACCGAGGGGTGGCGATCAGCCCCAGCATTTT
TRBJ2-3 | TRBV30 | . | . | CAWSQGRVGTDTQYF | TGTGCCTGGAGCCAGGGGAGGGTTGGGACAGATACGCAGTATTTT
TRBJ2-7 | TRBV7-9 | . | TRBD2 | CASSPSGNSYEQYF | TGTGCCAGCAGCCCTAGCGGGAACTCCTACGAGCAGTACTTC
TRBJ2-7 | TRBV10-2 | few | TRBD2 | CASSLAGEGEQYF | TGCGCCAGCAGCCTAGCGGGAGAGGGCGAGCAGTACTTC
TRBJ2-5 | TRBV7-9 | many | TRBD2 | CACSPAGGVETQYF | TGTGCCTGCTCCCCAGCGGGAGGAGTAGAGACCCAGTACTTC
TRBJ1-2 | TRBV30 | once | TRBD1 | CDLDRVRGGLGYTF | TGTGATTTGGACAGGGTACGAGGAGGTCTCGGCTACACCTTC
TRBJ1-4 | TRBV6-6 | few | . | CASSPTGKLFF | TGTGCCAGCAGTCCCACAGGGAAACTGTTTTTT
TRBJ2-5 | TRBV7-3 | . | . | CASSRGAYETQYF | TGTGCCAGCTCCCGGGGGGCATACGAGACCCAGTACTTC
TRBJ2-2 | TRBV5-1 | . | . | CASSPLEDGELFF | TGCGCCAGCAGTCCACTAGAGGACGGGGAGCTGTTTTTT
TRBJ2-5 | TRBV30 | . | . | CAGSWGSETQYF | TGTGCGGGTTCATGGGGTTCAGAGACCCAGTACTTC
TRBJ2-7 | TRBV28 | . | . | CASYGPFPYEQYF | TGTGCCAGCTACGGACCCTTTCCCTACGAGCAGTACTTC
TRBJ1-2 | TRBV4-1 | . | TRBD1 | CASSLGTANYGYTF | TGCGCCAGCAGCCTTGGGACAGCAAACTATGGCTACACCTTC
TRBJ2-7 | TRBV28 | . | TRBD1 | CASSLRGQGRYEQYF | TGTGCCAGCAGTTTAAGGGGACAGGGGAGGTACGAGCAGTACTTC
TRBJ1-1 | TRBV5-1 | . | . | CASSDAGDTEAFF | TGCGCCAGCAGCGACGCAGGGGACACTGAAGCTTTCTTT
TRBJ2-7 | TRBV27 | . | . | CASSFGSLDSYEQYF | TGTGCCAGCAGTTTTGGCAGTTTAGACTCCTACGAGCAGTACTTC
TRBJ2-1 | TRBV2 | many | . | CASSDAVQQFF | TGTGCCAGCAGTGACGCAGTGCAGCAGTTCTTC
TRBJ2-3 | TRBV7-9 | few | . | CASSKLGTVDTQYF | TGTGCCAGCAGCAAACTAGGTACTGTAGATACGCAGTATTTT
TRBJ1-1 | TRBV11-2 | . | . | CASSLIGLEAAFF | TGTGCCAGCAGCTTAATCGGCCTAGAGGCGGCTTTCTTT
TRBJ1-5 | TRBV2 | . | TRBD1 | CASSRDRAYSNQPQHF | TGTGCCAGCAGCCGGGACAGGGCTTATAGCAATCAGCCCCAGCATTTT
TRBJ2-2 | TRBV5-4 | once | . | CASSLEISGELFF | TGTGCCAGCAGCTTGGAGATCTCCGGGGAGCTGTTTTTT
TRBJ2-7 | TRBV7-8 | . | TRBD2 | CASSLALAREQYF | TGTGCCAGCAGCTTAGCACTAGCGCGGGAGCAGTACTTC
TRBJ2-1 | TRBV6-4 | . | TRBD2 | CASSEGERGYNEQFF | TGTGCCAGCAGTGAGGGGGAGCGGGGGTACAATGAGCAGTTCTTC
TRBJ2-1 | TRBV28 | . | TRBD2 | CASSLHSGSGYNEQFF | TGTGCCAGCAGCCTACATAGCGGGAGTGGCTACAATGAGCAGTTCTTC
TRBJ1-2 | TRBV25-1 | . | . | CASSEKFGYGYTF | TGTGCCAGCAGTGAAAAATTTGGGTATGGCTACACCTTC
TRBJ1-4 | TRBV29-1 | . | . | CSVDSGVGNEKLFF | TGCAGCGTTGATTCTGGGGTCGGGAATGAAAAACTGTTTTTT
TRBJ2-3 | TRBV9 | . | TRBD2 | CASSTNSEGLAGRRDTQYF | TGTGCCAGCAGCACGAATTCTGAGGGACTAGCGGGGAGGCGGGATACGCAGTATTTT
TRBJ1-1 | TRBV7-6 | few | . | CASSLEQNTEAFF | TGTGCCAGCAGCTTAGAGCAGAACACTGAAGCTTTCTTT
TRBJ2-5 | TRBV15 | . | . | CATSRGGEDETQYF | TGTGCCACCAGCAGAGGTGGGGAGGACGAGACCCAGTACTTC
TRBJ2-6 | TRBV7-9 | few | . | CASSLGSGANVLTF | TGTGCCAGCAGCTTAGGGTCTGGGGCCAACGTCCTGACTTTC
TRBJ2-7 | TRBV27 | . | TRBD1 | CASSLSTGASSYEQYF | TGTGCCAGCAGTTTATCGACAGGGGCGAGCTCCTACGAGCAGTACTTC
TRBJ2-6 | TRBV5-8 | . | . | CASSLVRLSGANVLTF | TGTGCCAGCAGCTTAGTCCGCCTCTCTGGGGCCAACGTCCTGACTTTC
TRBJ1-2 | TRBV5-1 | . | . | CASSLSGGKDGYTF | TGCGCCAGCAGCTTGAGTGGGGGCAAGGATGGCTACACCTTC
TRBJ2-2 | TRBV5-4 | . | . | CASSSPEIGTGELFF | TGTGCCAGCAGCTCCCCGGAGATCGGCACCGGGGAGCTGTTTTTT
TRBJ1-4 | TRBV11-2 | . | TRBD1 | CASRLTGEGEKLFF | TGTGCCAGCAGGTTGACAGGGGAAGGTGAAAAACTGTTTTTT
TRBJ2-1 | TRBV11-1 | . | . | CASSLAGGLQFF | TGTGCCAGCAGCTTAGCGGGAGGATTGCAGTTCTTC
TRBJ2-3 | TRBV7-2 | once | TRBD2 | CASSGGLAGGRVRDTQYF | TGTGCCAGCAGCGGCGGACTAGCGGGAGGAAGGGTGCGTGATACGCAGTATTTT
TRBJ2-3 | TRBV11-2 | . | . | CASSLERVRGTQYF | TGTGCCAGCAGCTTAGAGAGGGTCAGGGGTACGCAGTATTTT
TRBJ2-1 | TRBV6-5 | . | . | CASRITVFYNEQFF | TGTGCCAGCAGAATAACAGTATTCTACAATGAGCAGTTCTTC
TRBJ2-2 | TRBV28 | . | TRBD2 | CASSLIAGVTGELFF | TGTGCCAGCAGTTTGATAGCGGGAGTCACCGGGGAGCTGTTTTTT
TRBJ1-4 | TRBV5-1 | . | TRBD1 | CASSLPGQSNEKLFF | TGCGCCAGCAGCCTGCCGGGACAGTCGAATGAAAAACTGTTTTTT
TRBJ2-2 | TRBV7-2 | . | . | CASSGPSRAGELFF | TGTGCCAGCTCCGGGCCTAGCCGCGCCGGGGAGCTGTTTTTT
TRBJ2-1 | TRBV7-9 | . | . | CASSPGRVSEQFF | TGTGCCAGCAGCCCAGGCCGAGTAAGCGAGCAGTTCTTC
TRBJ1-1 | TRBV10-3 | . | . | CAIKQGENTEAFF | TGTGCCATCAAGCAGGGTGAGAACACTGAAGCTTTCTTT
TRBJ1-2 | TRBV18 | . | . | CASSPTPDPPIGTTYGYTF | TGTGCCAGCTCACCGACTCCTGATCCGCCAATCGGGACAACCTATGGCTACACCTTC
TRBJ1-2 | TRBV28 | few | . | CASSLSQLNYGYTF | TGTGCCAGCAGTTTATCTCAATTGAACTATGGCTACACCTTC
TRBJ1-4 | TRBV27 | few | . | CASSRRTATARDEKLFF | TGTGCCAGCAGCCGCCGGACGGCCACGGCCAGGGATGAAAAACTGTTTTTT
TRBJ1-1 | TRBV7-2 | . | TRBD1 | CASTKQGASRAFF | TGTGCCAGCACCAAACAGGGGGCCAGCCGGGCTTTCTTT